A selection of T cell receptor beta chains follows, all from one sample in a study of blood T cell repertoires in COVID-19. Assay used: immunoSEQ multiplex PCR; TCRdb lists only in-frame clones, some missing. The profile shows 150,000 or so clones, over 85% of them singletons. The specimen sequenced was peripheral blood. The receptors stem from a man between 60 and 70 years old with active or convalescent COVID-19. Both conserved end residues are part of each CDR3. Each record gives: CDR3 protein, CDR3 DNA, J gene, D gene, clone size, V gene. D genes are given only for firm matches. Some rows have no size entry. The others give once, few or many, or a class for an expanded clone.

CASITGAANYGYTF TGTGCCAGCATCACAGGGGCAGCTAACTATGGCTACACCTTC TRBJ1-2 TRBD1 NA TRBV6-5
CASSLYGEGRRYGYTF TGTGCCAGCAGTTTATATGGGGAGGGGCGAAGGTATGGCTACACCTTC TRBJ1-2 NA NA TRBV28
CASSRYYRGQNTEAFF TGTGCCAGTAGTAGATATTACAGGGGGCAGAACACTGAAGCTTTCTTT TRBJ1-1 TRBD1 NA TRBV19
CASSHGDRPGELFF TGTGCCAGCAGTCACGGAGATCGTCCCGGGGAGCTGTTTTTT TRBJ2-2 NA once TRBV6-4
CASSEGSSYNSPLHF TGTGCCAGCAGTGAGGGGAGCTCCTATAATTCACCCCTCCACTTT TRBJ1-6 NA NA TRBV6-1
CASSFSDRRRFVGGYTF TGTGCCAGCAGTTTCTCCGACAGGCGTCGGTTTGTGGGTGGCTACACCTTC TRBJ1-2 NA NA TRBV27
CASSLRPGDGYTF TGTGCCAGCAGCTTACGGCCAGGGGATGGCTACACCTTC TRBJ1-2 NA NA TRBV7-9
CASSQVSGGAKETQYF TGCGCCAGCAGCCAAGTTAGCGGGGGGGCTAAAGAGACCCAGTACTTC TRBJ2-5 TRBD2 once TRBV4-1
CASSPTTARSTDTQYF TGCGCCAGCAGCCCAACGACAGCCCGTAGCACAGATACGCAGTATTTT TRBJ2-3 NA NA TRBV5-1
CASSTGTGNSNQPQHF TGCGCCAGCAGCACCGGGACAGGTAATAGCAATCAGCCCCAGCATTTT TRBJ1-5 TRBD1 NA TRBV5-1
CASSFEREYTDTQYF TGTGCCAGCAGTTTTGAGCGGGAATACACAGATACGCAGTATTTT TRBJ2-3 TRBD2 NA TRBV27
CASSLGTSLSEQFF TGTGCCAGCAGCCTAGGGACTAGTCTCAGTGAGCAGTTCTTC TRBJ2-1 TRBD2 NA TRBV3-1/TRBV3-2
CASSPVDRAYGYTF TGTGCCAGCAGCCCCGTTGACAGGGCCTATGGCTACACCTTC TRBJ1-2 TRBD1 NA TRBV7-9
CASSNWAGTTTDTQYF TGTGCCAGCAGTAACTGGGCAGGGACAACCACAGATACGCAGTATTTT TRBJ2-3 NA NA TRBV14